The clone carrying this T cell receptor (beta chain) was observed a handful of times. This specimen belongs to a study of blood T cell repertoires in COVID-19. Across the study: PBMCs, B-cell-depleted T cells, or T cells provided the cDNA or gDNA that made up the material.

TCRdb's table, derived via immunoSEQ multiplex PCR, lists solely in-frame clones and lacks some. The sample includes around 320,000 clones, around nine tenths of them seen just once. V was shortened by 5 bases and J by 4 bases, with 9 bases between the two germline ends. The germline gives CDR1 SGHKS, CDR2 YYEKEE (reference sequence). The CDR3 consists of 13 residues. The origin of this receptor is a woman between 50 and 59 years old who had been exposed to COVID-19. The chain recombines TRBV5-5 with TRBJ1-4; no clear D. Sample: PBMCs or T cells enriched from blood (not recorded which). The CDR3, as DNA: TGTGCCAGCAGGCGGGATGATAATGAAAAACTGTTTTTT. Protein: CASRRDDNEKLFF.